This T cell receptor beta chain stems from a study of CD8 T cells in ankylosing spondylitis. Molecular-barcoded quantitative 5'-RACE produced these TCR beta libraries. TCRdb re-analysed the 5' RACE reads in MiXCR, keeping a single row per CDR3 protein. This repertoire shows 150,000 to 200,000 distinct CDR3 sequences, around 13% found once; its top ten account for 8% to 13%. Study conclusions and caveats: In ankylosing spondylitis blood, a motif of about eight highly homologous TCR beta variants appeared characteristic. Reported data indicate significant enrichment of disease-linked clones within matched ankylosing spondylitis synovial fluid.

Germline V gene lookup returns CDR1 SGHRS and CDR2 YFSETQ. This CDR3 is built from 16 residues. With 4 bases clipped from V and 6 bases from J, the junction kept 12 bases outside the gene matches. This clonotype was observed a few times. Its target is not known. This clonotype originated in a female donor with ankylosing spondylitis or in good health (not recorded which). Material: blood, either unsorted or a sorted T cell fraction (not recorded which). The chain combines TRBV5-1 with TRBJ2-3; 9 nucleotides agree with TRBD2. CDR3 nucleotides: TGCGCCAGCAGCCTTGGACGACTAGCGGATGGGGATACGCAGTATTTT. As protein: CASSLGRLADGDTQYF.